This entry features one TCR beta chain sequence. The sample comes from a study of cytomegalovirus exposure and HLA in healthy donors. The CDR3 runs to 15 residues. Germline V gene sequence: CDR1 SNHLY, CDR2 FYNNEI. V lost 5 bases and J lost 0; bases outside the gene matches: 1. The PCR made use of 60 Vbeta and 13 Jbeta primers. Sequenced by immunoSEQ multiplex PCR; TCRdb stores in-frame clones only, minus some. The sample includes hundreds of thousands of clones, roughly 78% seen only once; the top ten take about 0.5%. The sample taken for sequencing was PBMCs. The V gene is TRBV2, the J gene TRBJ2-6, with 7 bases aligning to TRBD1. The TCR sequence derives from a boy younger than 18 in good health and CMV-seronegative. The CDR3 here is CASSPGGSGANVLTF. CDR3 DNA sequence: TGTGCCAGCAGTCCAGGGGGCTCTGGGGCCAACGTCCTGACTTTC.